This T cell receptor (beta chain) originates from a study of cytomegalovirus exposure and HLA in healthy donors. The PCR had 60 Vbeta and 13 Jbeta primers. TCRdb's copy holds only in-frame clones and misses some; the assay was immunoSEQ multiplex PCR. The sample has about 96,000 clones, 65% to 85% seen once; the top ten hold 13% to 15%. V lost 2 bases, J lost 3 bases, and 5 bases stayed unmatched. CDR3 length: 16 amino acids. Germline V lookup: CDR1 SGHVS, CDR2 FQNEAQ. V is TRBV7-8 and J is TRBJ2-1, with TRBD2 matching over 9 bases. The sequencing sample was made of PBMCs. This receptor was identified in a woman in her sixties or seventies in good health and CMV-seropositive. The CDR3 sequence: CASSLLGLARYNEQFF. The CDR3 nucleotides are TGTGCCAGCAGCTTACTCGGACTAGCGCGCTACAATGAGCAGTTCTTC.